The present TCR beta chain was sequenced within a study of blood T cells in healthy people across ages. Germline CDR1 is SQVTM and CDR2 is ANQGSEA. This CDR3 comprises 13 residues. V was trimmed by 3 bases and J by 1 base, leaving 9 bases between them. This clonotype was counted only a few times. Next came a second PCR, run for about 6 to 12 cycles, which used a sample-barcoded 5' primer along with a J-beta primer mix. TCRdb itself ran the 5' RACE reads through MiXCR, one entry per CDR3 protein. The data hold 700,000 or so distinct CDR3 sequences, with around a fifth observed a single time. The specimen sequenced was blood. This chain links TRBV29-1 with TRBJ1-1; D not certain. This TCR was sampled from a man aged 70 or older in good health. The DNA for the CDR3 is TGCAGCGTTGAGCGGGCTACGAACACTGAAGCTTTCTTT. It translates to CSVERATNTEAFF.